Listed here are 24 T cell receptor beta chains from one sample, sequenced in a study of blood T cell repertoires in COVID-19. Method: immunoSEQ multiplex PCR; TCRdb's copy keeps in-frame clones and lacks some. Of about 440,000 clones listed, roughly 91% were seen once; the top ten hold roughly 4.3%. Sequenced material: peripheral blood. The receptors were gathered from a woman aged 25 to 45 with acute or convalescent COVID-19.

V and J are TRBV19 and TRBJ1-2; 9 bases line up with TRBD1. Germline V gene sequence: CDR1 LNHDA, CDR2 SQIVND (reference sequence). Losses at the gene ends were 1 base for V and 8 bases for J; bases not matched to a gene: 11. There are 16 residues in the CDR3. In DNA, the CDR3 is TGTGCCAGTAGTATAGCCGCGGGACAGGGATTTAGCGGCTACACCTTC. It encodes CASSIAAGQGFSGYTF.

The CDR3 DNA follows: TGTGCCAGCAGCTTTCGGACTAGCGGGGGGGCCCAAGAGACCCAGTACTTC. This gives the protein CASSFRTSGGAQETQYF. The gene calls are TRBV7-9 and TRBJ2-5; TRBD2 agrees at 15 bases. This CDR3 comprises 17 residues. Germline trimming cut 3 bases from V and 1 base from J; bases unmatched to any gene: 3. Germline CDR1 is SEHNR and CDR2 is FQNEAQ (reference sequence). Full variable domain (rest looked up from reference TRBV7-9 and TRBJ2-5): DTGVSQNPRHKITKRGQNVTFRCDPISEHNRLYWYRQTLGQGPEFLTYFQNEAQLEKSRLLSDRFSAERPKGSFSTLEIQRTEQGDSAMYLCASSFRTSGGAQETQYFGPGTRLLVL.

The chain couples TRBV11-2 to TRBJ2-7; D perhaps matches TRBD1 (5 bases). Germline assignment: CDR1 SGHAT and CDR2 FQNNGV. CDR3 length equals 15 residues. V lost 0 bases to trimming and J lost 2 bases, with 11 bases between them. CDR3 in DNA: TGTGCCAGCAGCTTAGATCTCGGACACACCTACGAGCAGTACTTC. Its translation: CASSLDLGHTYEQYF.

The chain employs TRBV5-6 and TRBJ1-4, with 8 positions matching TRBD1. Germline V gene data show CDR1 as SGHDT and CDR2 as YYEEEE. This CDR3 is 14 amino acids long. Trimming removed 4 bases from V and 8 bases from J; junction bases left unmatched: 7. CDR3 region: CASSLSGQDEKLFF. As DNA, the CDR3 is TGTGCCAGCAGCCTTTCGGGACAGGACGAAAAACTGTTTTTT.

CDR3 sequence reads: CASSSNANTGELFF. In DNA, the CDR3 is TGTGCCAGCAGTAGCAACGCGAACACCGGGGAGCTGTTTTTT. The gene calls are TRBV5-5 and TRBJ2-2; D unclear. This CDR3 is built from 14 residues. The germline CDR1 and CDR2 sequences are SGHKS and YYEKEE (reference sequence). Trimming left V 5 bases short and J 0 bases short, with 8 bases between.

The chain links TRBV29-1 to TRBJ1-1; D possibly corresponds to TRBD1 (5 bases). This CDR3 contains 15 residues. Trimming cost V 1 base and J 0 bases, with 12 bases left between them. Germline CDR1 SQVTM, CDR2 ANQGSEA. CDR3 nucleotides: TGCAGCGTTGAAGGTGACAGCCTTATGAACACTGAAGCTTTCTTT. This translates into CSVEGDSLMNTEAFF.

The chain couples TRBV5-1 to TRBJ2-1, with a tentative D call TRBD2 (5 bases). The CDR3 is made up of 16 amino acids. Trimming removed 0 bases from V and 6 bases from J, with 16 bases in between. CDR1 and CDR2 (germline): SGHRS, YFSETQ. The CDR3 DNA follows: TGCGCCAGCAGCTTGGGTGGAGCGGATAAACTCAATGAGCAGTTCTTC. Translated, it gives CASSLGGADKLNEQFF.

This chain links TRBV25-1 with TRBJ2-7; perhaps TRBD1 as D (6 bases). The CDR3 extends over 17 amino acids. V was shortened by 2 bases and J by 2 bases, with 19 bases between the two germline ends. CDR1 and CDR2 from the germline V gene are MGHDK and SYGVNS. CDR3 loop: CASSESLGHSAAYEQYF. CDR3 nucleotide sequence: TGTGCCAGCAGTGAAAGTCTGGGACACTCCGCGGCCTACGAGCAGTACTTC.

The chain has TRBV2 and TRBJ1-1; 7 bases fit TRBD1. The CDR3 loop spans 14 amino acids. The V and J ends lost 7 bases and 4 bases, in that order; junction bases with no gene match: 9. Per the germline V gene, CDR1 is SNHLY and CDR2 is FYNNEI. In DNA form, the CDR3 reads TGTGCCAGCACCCCTGTAGCAGGGGGCACTGAAGCTTTCTTT. It specifies CASTPVAGGTEAFF.

The chain couples TRBV5-6 to TRBJ2-1; 8 bases are shared with TRBD1. The CDR3 loop spans 15 amino acids. CDR1 SGHDT and CDR2 YYEEEE come from the germline V gene. V dropped 2 bases and J dropped 3; count of bases not matched to a gene: 4. The CDR3 DNA reads as TGTGCCAGCAGCTTTGGAACAGGGGGCTACAATGAGCAGTTCTTC. Translation: CASSFGTGGYNEQFF.

J is TRBJ2-7 and V is TRBV15, with 8 bases lining up with TRBD1. With V trimmed by 3 bases and J by 4 bases, 8 bases remained unmatched. Germline V gene lookup returns CDR1 LNHNV and CDR2 YYDKDF (reference sequence). The length of the CDR3 is 15 residues. CDR3: CATSSAGGGPYEQYF. The CDR3 bases are TGTGCCACCAGCAGCGCAGGGGGCGGGCCTTACGAGCAGTACTTC.

V usage is TRBV18 and J usage is TRBJ2-5; D not resolved. Trimming left V 5 bases short and J 4 bases short, with 11 bases between. Germline V lookup: CDR1 KGHSH, CDR2 LQKENI. The CDR3 runs to 13 residues. CDR3 amino acids: CASSGQLGETQYF. The CDR3 bases are TGTGCCAGCTCAGGGCAGCTCGGAGAGACCCAGTACTTC.

The rearrangement uses TRBV11-2 and TRBJ2-7; the match to TRBD2 covers 12 bases. Germline values: CDR1 SGHAT, CDR2 FQNNGV. The CDR3 has 14 residues. The trim removed 3 bases at V and 7 bases at J, leaving 4 bases unmatched. The CDR3 DNA reads as TGTGCCAGCAGCTTTCTAGCGGGGGGGTGGGAGCAGTACTTC. Amino acids: CASSFLAGGWEQYF.

The rearrangement uses TRBV4-1 and TRBJ2-1, with 9 bases identical to TRBD2. V lost 3 bases, J lost 2 bases, and 8 bases stayed unmatched. The length of the CDR3 is 17 residues. CDR1 MGHRA and CDR2 YSYEKL come from the germline V gene. In DNA, the CDR3 is TGCGCCAGCAGCCACCGCGGGGCGGGGGGGCCCTACAATGAGCAGTTCTTC. This gives the protein CASSHRGAGGPYNEQFF.

The rearrangement joins TRBV4-2 to TRBJ2-3; 10 bases are shared with TRBD2. The CDR3 has 19 residues. J was trimmed by 4 bases and V by 2 bases; bases with no gene match: 15. Germline V gene lookup returns CDR1 LGHNA and CDR2 YNFKEQ. DNA for the CDR3: TGTGCCAGCAGCCAAACCCGTGGGGGAGCGGGGGGGCTCCCAGATACGCAGTATTTT. This encodes CASSQTRGGAGGLPDTQYF.

DNA of the CDR3: TGTGCCAGCAGCCATCTAGCGGGGAAAGAGACCCAGTACTTC. Translating gives CASSHLAGKETQYF. The chain is built from TRBV3-1 (or the pseudogene TRBV3-2) and TRBJ2-5; 9 bases match TRBD2. With V trimmed by 3 bases and J by 3 bases, 2 bases remained unmatched. This CDR3 is 14 amino acids long. CDR1 and CDR2 from the germline V gene are LGHDT and YNNKEL (reference sequence).

For the CDR3, the DNA is TGCGCCAGCAGCCAAGTCGTAGGGGGCAGGGCAGATACGCAGTATTTT. Translating it yields CASSQVVGGRADTQYF. The genes are TRBV4-1 and TRBJ2-3; 7 nucleotides line up with TRBD1. J gave up 4 bases and V 1 base, and 8 bases lay outside the gene matches. Germline loops: CDR1 MGHRA, CDR2 YSYEKL. CDR3 length equals 16 residues.

The CDR3 DNA sequence: TGTGCCAGCAGCCTCCATGGGCCTCAGCTCGGCAATGAGCAGTTCTTC. Amino acid sequence: CASSLHGPQLGNEQFF. V and J are TRBV4-2 and TRBJ2-1; D unclear. CDR3 size: 16 residues. Trimming cost V 4 bases and J 6 bases, with 19 bases left between them. CDR1 and CDR2 from the germline V gene are LGHNA and YNFKEQ.

The chain joins TRBV5-6 to TRBJ2-3; no definite D call. CDR1 is SGHDT and CDR2 is YYEEEE in the germline V gene. This CDR3 spans 14 amino acids. Trimming took off 0 bases at V and 2 bases at J, with 7 bases between the two ends. The CDR3 DNA reads TGTGCCAGCAGCTTGGGAGTCTACACAGATACGCAGTATTTT. Protein sequence: CASSLGVYTDTQYF.

This CDR3 reads CASSHGSGNTIYF. The DNA of the CDR3 is TGCGCCAGCAGCCACGGGTCTGGAAACACCATATATTTT. The chain carries TRBV4-1 and TRBJ1-3; D call uncertain. This CDR3 is built from 13 residues. With 3 bases removed from V and 1 base from J, the gap between germline ends came to 4 bases. Germline V CDR1 and CDR2: MGHRA, YSYEKL.

V and J are TRBV29-1 and TRBJ1-2; TRBD1 agrees at 7 bases. The CDR3 consists of 13 residues. CDR1 is SQVTM, CDR2 ANQGSEA, per germline. J lost 3 bases, V lost 4 bases, and 5 bases had no gene match. DNA of the CDR3: TGCAGCGTTGCTGGAGGGGGCGACTATGGCTACACCTTC. Translation: CSVAGGGDYGYTF.

The table lists this clone with a few counts. The gene calls are TRBV24-1 and TRBJ1-2, with D hard to call. Germline CDR1 reads KGHDR; CDR2 reads SFDVKD. This CDR3 contains 13 residues. With 1 base removed from V and 6 bases from J, the gap between germline ends came to 8 bases. DNA for the CDR3: TGTGCCACCAGTGATTTACGGGGAAATGGCTACACCTTC. Protein product: CATSDLRGNGYTF.

The chain carries TRBV11-2 and TRBJ2-3, with TRBD2 matching over 11 bases. The CDR3 spans 19 residues. The germline gives CDR1 SGHAT, CDR2 FQNNGV. The trim removed 6 bases at V and 3 bases at J, leaving 17 bases unmatched. CDR3: CASSSFGLAGGTVTDTQYF. The CDR3 DNA follows: TGTGCCAGCAGTTCTTTTGGCCTAGCGGGGGGAACTGTAACAGATACGCAGTATTTT.

The gene calls are TRBV9 and TRBJ2-2, with 7 bases that match TRBD1. The V gene's germline CDR1 is SGDLS and CDR2 YYNGEE. V gave up 0 bases and J gave up 7 bases; unmatched junction bases: 0. The CDR3 has 13 residues. CDR3 residues: CASSVGTGGELFF. As DNA, the CDR3 is TGTGCCAGCAGCGTAGGGACAGGCGGGGAGCTGTTTTTT.